This T cell receptor beta chain was captured in a study of OX40 agonist ivuxolimab in advanced cancers. Looking at the study overall: Participants could have had prior anti-PD-1, anti-PD-L1 or anti-CTLA-4 therapy, and approximately 40% had some. Overall study results and limits: The work left the antigen specificity of expanded peripheral T cells undetermined. Patients with a partial response at 0.1-3.0 mg/kg had among the lowest clonal expansion.

Germline trimming cut 6 bases from V and 7 bases from J; bases unmatched to any gene: 6. The CDR3 covers 13 residues. Per the germline V gene, CDR1 is WSHSY and CDR2 is SAAADI. Points on this clone: Antigen: not known.

Sequencing used immunoSEQ multiplex PCR; TCRdb keeps in-frame clones, though not all of them. There are fewer than 45,000 clones in the sample; around nine tenths occur only once, and 0.45% to 0.65% lies in the top ten. The V and J genes are TRBV10-2 and TRBJ1-2, with 9 bases lining up with TRBD1. The sequence was collected from an adult with an advanced solid tumor such as melanoma, head and neck, liver or kidney cancer. The sample in question was CD4+ or CD8+ T cells sorted from blood, obtained in a trial of the OX40 agonist ivuxolimab. This CDR3 reads CASSQGQGSGYTF. The CDR3 DNA reads TGCGCCAGCAGCCAGGGACAGGGCAGTGGCTACACCTTC.